The next 6 T cell receptor beta chains were all read from a single sample in a study of T cell responses to AZD1222 COVID-19 vaccine. Some clones are missing from TCRdb's copy, which holds only in-frame ones; the method was immunoSEQ multiplex PCR. Here the sample spans fewer than 150,000 clones, roughly 90% being singletons. Specimen: peripheral blood, collected 28 days after the second AZD1222 dose. The source of these receptors is an adult who received the AZD1222 COVID-19 vaccine.

This rearrangement joins TRBV6-1 to TRBJ2-2; D not certain. The V gene lost 3 bases and the J gene lost 0 bases, with 11 bases spanning the gap. This CDR3 has 16 residues. CDR1 is MNHNS, CDR2 SASEGT, per germline. The CDR3 region is CASSDQSLANTGELFF. The DNA of the CDR3 is TGTGCCAGCAGTGACCAGAGTCTGGCGAACACCGGGGAGCTGTTTTTT.

The CDR3 nucleotides read TGTGCCAGCAGCCATCGGGCTGGTTCTGACGAGCAGTTCTTC. This translates into CASSHRAGSDEQFF. The rearrangement uses TRBV7-9 and TRBJ2-1; D is undetermined. This CDR3 spans 14 amino acids. The V gene's germline CDR1 is SEHNR and CDR2 FQNEAQ (reference sequence). V was shortened by 5 bases and J by 10 bases, with 18 bases between the two germline ends.

DNA for the CDR3: TGTGCCAGCAGCTTACGGGATAGCGGGAGGGCCATCCACGGGGAGCTGTTTTTT. It yields the protein CASSLRDSGRAIHGELFF. The chain joins TRBV11-2 to TRBJ2-2, with TRBD2 identical over 11 bases. V trimming: 2 bases; J trimming: 7 bases; junction bases outside the gene matches: 12. CDR3 size: 18 residues. CDR1 and CDR2 from the germline V gene are SGHAT and FQNNGV.

V usage is TRBV6-5 and J usage is TRBJ2-1; 7 bases are shared with TRBD1. Trimming removed 8 bases from V and 2 bases from J; junction bases left unmatched: 3. The CDR3 is 13 amino acids. Germline lookup yields CDR1 MNHEY and CDR2 SVGAGI. Written as DNA, the CDR3 is TGTGCCAGCTCTCAGGGGGCCTACAATGAGCAGTTCTTC. Amino acids: CASSQGAYNEQFF.

The J gene is TRBJ1-1, the V gene TRBV13; D unclear. The CDR3 runs 13 residues. V shed 0 bases and J shed 4 bases, with 6 bases lying between them. Per the germline V gene, CDR1 is PRHDT and CDR2 is FYEKMQ (reference sequence). CDR3 amino acids: CASSLGPSTEAFF. The CDR3 DNA follows: TGTGCCAGCAGCTTAGGCCCTAGCACTGAAGCTTTCTTT.

This clone was counted a single time. The chain has TRBV7-2 and TRBJ2-5; 8 nucleotides line up with TRBD1. The CDR3 is 14 amino acids. V lost 1 base and J lost 3; bases outside the gene matches: 1. The germline CDR1 and CDR2 sequences are SGHTA and FQGNSA. CDR3 loop: CASSLGDRKETQYF. In DNA, the CDR3 is TGTGCCAGCAGCTTAGGGGACAGGAAAGAGACCCAGTACTTC.